These T cell receptor beta chains were read from a single sample in a study of beta chain features in type 1 diabetes. The assay was immunoSEQ multiplex PCR, and TCRdb's table has in-frame clones only and misses some. Counted here are over 700,000 clones, roughly 15% occurring once; the ten biggest clones make up 0.02% to 0.03%. Input material: naive CD4+ T cells from blood. These receptors were obtained from a woman aged 18-29 years in good health. Each CDR3 is given with its conserved first and last residue. The D gene is left open where the match is weak. For some rows the clone size is stated as once, few or many, or as a class when expanded; others skip it.

size | J | D | V | CDR3 | DNA
. | TRBJ2-7 | TRBD1 | TRBV6-5 | CASSLMGQVKSYEQYF | TGTGCCAGCAGTTTGATGGGACAGGTGAAATCCTACGAGCAGTACTTC
. | TRBJ2-3 | TRBD1 | TRBV28 | CASSFNWDSQRSDTQYF | TGTGCCAGCAGTTTTAACTGGGACAGCCAGCGCTCAGATACGCAGTATTTT
. | TRBJ1-2 | TRBD1 | TRBV6-1 | CASSALGQGAPGYTF | TGTGCCAGCTCGGCCCTTGGGCAGGGGGCGCCCGGCTACACCTTC
few | TRBJ1-2 | TRBD1 | TRBV4-1 | CASSQGDSSNYGYTF | TGCGCCAGCAGCCAGGGGGACAGTTCTAACTATGGCTACACCTTC
few | TRBJ2-1 | TRBD1 | TRBV7-6 | CASSFPENRDRGRREFHNEQFF | TGTGCCAGCAGCTTCCCCGAGAACCGGGACAGGGGGCGGCGGGAGTTTCACAATGAGCAGTTCTTC
few | TRBJ1-2 | TRBD1 | TRBV7-9 | CASSLVTGTYGYTF | TGTGCCAGCAGCTTGGTGACAGGGACCTATGGCTACACCTTC
few | TRBJ1-1 | . | TRBV11-1 | CASSLRRINEAFF | TGTGCCAGCAGCCTCCGGAGGATCAATGAAGCTTTCTTT
few | TRBJ2-1 | . | TRBV9 | CASRAEWGRDNEQFF | TGTGCCAGTCGCGCCGAGTGGGGGAGAGACAATGAGCAGTTCTTC
few | TRBJ2-7 | TRBD2 | TRBV27 | CASSTRIAGAYEQYF | TGTGCCAGCAGCACGCGGATAGCGGGGGCCTACGAGCAGTACTTC
. | TRBJ2-7 | . | TRBV14 | CASSRLGRYRSYEQYF | TGTGCCAGCAGCCGACTAGGCCGGTACCGCTCCTACGAGCAGTACTTC
few | TRBJ2-3 | TRBD1 | TRBV7-3 | CASSLTGQDTDTQYF | TGTGCCAGCAGCTTAACAGGACAGGACACAGATACGCAGTATTTT
few | TRBJ2-4 | . | TRBV5-1 | CASSLFGKENIQYF | TGCGCCAGCAGCTTGTTCGGGAAAGAAAACATTCAGTACTTC
few | TRBJ2-2 | . | TRBV28 | CASSLWGSKTGELFF | TGTGCCAGCAGTTTATGGGGGAGTAAGACCGGGGAGCTGTTTTTT
. | TRBJ2-3 | TRBD2 | TRBV7-3 | CASSPLGEGADTQYF | TGTGCCAGCAGCCCCCTTGGGGAGGGAGCAGATACGCAGTATTTT
few | TRBJ2-3 | TRBD2 | TRBV28 | CASSEGGTNKDTQYF | TGTGCCAGCAGTGAGGGAGGGACCAACAAGGATACGCAGTATTTT
. | TRBJ2-2 | . | TRBV6-4 | CASSRPTELFF | TGTGCCAGCAGCCGCCCGACAGAGCTGTTTTTT
. | TRBJ1-4 | . | TRBV28 | CASSRKVSGGGKLFF | TGTGCCAGCAGTCGAAAGGTCTCAGGCGGAGGAAAACTGTTTTTT
. | TRBJ2-3 | . | TRBV4-3 | CASSQVLSSTDTQYF | TGCGCCAGCAGCCAGGTGTTATCTAGCACAGATACGCAGTATTTT
few | TRBJ1-4 | TRBD1 | TRBV7-9 | CASTGPGQTNEKLFF | TGTGCCAGCACCGGACCGGGACAGACTAATGAAAAACTGTTTTTT
. | TRBJ1-5 | . | TRBV19 | CASSAGQRNNQPQHF | TGTGCCAGTAGCGCGGGACAAAGGAACAATCAGCCCCAGCATTTT
. | TRBJ2-7 | TRBD2 | TRBV6-1 | CASSDGIGRERYEQYF | TGTGCCAGCAGTGATGGTATCGGGCGGGAGCGTTACGAGCAGTACTTC
. | TRBJ2-7 | TRBD2 | TRBV2 | CASRPPGTSGYEQYF | TGTGCCAGCAGGCCACCCGGGACTAGCGGATACGAGCAGTACTTC
few | TRBJ2-1 | TRBD2 | TRBV11-2 | CASSRGLADLGQFF | TGTGCCAGCAGCCGGGGACTAGCGGATCTTGGGCAGTTCTTC
. | TRBJ2-3 | . | TRBV20-1 | CSVGTDTQYF | TGCAGTGTAGGCACAGATACGCAGTATTTT
few | TRBJ1-2 | . | TRBV2 | CASSEFLGQVYGYTF | TGTGCCAGCAGTGAATTTCTCGGACAAGTCTATGGCTACACCTTC
few | TRBJ1-2 | TRBD1 | TRBV29-1 | CSAGQDYGYTF | TGCAGCGCGGGACAGGACTATGGCTACACCTTC
. | TRBJ2-3 | . | TRBV20-1 | CRAANTDTQYF | TGCAGGGCGGCCAACACAGATACGCAGTATTTT